This paragraph reports one TCR beta chain. These data originate in a study of blood T cells in healthy people across ages. From germline, CDR1 is SGHRS and CDR2 YFSETQ. Trimming removed 7 bases from V and 2 bases from J, with 15 bases in between. This CDR3 has 15 amino acids. Alongside a J-beta primer mix, a sample-barcoded 5' primer served in a second PCR lasting about 7 to 12 cycles. TCRdb recomputed calls from the 5' RACE reads with MiXCR, one row per CDR3 protein. The sample shows roughly 700,000 distinct CDR3 sequences, 20% to 25% of them seen only once. The same data also contributed to another study, on T cells of mothers and their children.

Sequencing was carried out using blood. The source of this sequence is a boy between 10 and 17 years old in good health. The V gene is TRBV5-1, the J gene TRBJ1-4, with D unresolved. CDR3 sequence: CASSGAPNTNEKLFF. Here the CDR3 DNA reads TGCGCCAGCTCGGGAGCGCCAAATACTAATGAAAAACTGTTTTTT. The full variable domain, in which reference TRBV5-1 and TRBJ1-4 provide the parts outside the CDR3, is KAGVTQTPRYLIKTRGQQVTLSCSPISGHRSVSWYQQTPGQGLQFLFEYFSETQRNKGNFPGRFSGRQFSNSRSEMNVSTLELGDSALYLCASSGAPNTNEKLFFGSGTQLSVL.